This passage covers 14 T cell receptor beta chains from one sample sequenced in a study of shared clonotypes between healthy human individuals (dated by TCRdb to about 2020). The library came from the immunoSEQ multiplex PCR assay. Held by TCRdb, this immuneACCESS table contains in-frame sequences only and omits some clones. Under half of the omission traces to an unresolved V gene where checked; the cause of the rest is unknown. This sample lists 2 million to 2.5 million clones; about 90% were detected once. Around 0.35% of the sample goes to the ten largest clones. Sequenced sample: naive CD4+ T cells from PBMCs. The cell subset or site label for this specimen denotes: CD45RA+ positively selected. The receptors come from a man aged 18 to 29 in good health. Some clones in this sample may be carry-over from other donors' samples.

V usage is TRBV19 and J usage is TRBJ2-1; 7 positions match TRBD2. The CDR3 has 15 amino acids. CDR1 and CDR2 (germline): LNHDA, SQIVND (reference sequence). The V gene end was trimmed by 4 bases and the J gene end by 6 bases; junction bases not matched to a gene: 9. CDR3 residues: CASSKSGTTRNEQFF. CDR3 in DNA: TGTGCCAGTAGTAAATCCGGGACTACACGCAATGAGCAGTTCTTC.

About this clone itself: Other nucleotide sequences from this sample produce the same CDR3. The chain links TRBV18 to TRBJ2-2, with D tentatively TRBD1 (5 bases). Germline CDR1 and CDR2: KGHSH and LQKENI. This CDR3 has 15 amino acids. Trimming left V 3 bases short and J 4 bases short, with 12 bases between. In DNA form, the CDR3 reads TGTGCCAGCTCACCGCGGCAGGGTTCCACCGGGGAGCTGTTTTTT. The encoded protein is CASSPRQGSTGELFF.

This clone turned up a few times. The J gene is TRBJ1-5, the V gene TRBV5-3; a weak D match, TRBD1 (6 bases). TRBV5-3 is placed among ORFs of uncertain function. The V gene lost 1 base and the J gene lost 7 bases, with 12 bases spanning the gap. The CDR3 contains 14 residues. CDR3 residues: CARSLPGVLQPQHF. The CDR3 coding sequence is TGTGCCAGAAGCTTGCCAGGGGTGTTGCAGCCCCAGCATTTT.

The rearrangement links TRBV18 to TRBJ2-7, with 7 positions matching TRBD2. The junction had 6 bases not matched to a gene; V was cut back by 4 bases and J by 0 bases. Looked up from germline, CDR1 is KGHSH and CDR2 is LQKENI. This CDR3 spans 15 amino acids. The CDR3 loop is CASSRAGAPSYEQYF. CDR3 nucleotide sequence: TGTGCCAGCTCACGGGCGGGAGCCCCCTCCTACGAGCAGTACTTC.

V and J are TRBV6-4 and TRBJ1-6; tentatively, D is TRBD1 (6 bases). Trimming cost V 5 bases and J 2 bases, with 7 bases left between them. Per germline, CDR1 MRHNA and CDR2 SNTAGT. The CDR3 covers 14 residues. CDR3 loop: CASSYRAYNSPLHF. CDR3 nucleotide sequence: TGTGCCAGCAGTTACAGGGCCTATAATTCACCCCTCCACTTT.

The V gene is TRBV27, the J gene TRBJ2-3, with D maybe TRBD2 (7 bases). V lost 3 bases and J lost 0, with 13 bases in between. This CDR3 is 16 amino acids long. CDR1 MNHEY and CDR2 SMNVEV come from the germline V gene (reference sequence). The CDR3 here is CASSFWRGPSTDTQYF. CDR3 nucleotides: TGTGCCAGCAGTTTTTGGCGGGGGCCTAGCACAGATACGCAGTATTTT.

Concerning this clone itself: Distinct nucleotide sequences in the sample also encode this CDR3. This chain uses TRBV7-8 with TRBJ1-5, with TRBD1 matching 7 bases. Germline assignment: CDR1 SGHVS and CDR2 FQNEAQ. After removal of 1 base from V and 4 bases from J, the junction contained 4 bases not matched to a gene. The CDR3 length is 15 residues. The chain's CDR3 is CASSLDRGGNQPQHF. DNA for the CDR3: TGTGCCAGCAGCTTAGACAGGGGTGGGAATCAGCCCCAGCATTTT.

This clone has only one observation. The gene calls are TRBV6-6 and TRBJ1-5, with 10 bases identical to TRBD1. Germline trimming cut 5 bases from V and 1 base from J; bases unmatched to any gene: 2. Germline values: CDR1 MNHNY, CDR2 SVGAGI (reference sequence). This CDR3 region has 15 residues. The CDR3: CASSRQGASNQPQHF. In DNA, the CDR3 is TGTGCCAGCAGTCGACAGGGGGCGAGCAATCAGCCCCAGCATTTT.

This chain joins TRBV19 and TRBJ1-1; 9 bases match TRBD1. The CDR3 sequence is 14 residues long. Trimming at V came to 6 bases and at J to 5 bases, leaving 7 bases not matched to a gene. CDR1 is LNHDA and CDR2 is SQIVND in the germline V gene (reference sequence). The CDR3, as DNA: TGTGCCAGTAGCTCGAACAGGGGGCAAACTGAAGCTTTCTTT. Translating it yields CASSSNRGQTEAFF.

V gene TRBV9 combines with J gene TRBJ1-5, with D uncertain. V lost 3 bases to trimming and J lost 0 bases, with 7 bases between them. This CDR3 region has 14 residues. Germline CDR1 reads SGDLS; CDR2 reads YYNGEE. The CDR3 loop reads CASSDVNSNQPQHF. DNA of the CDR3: TGTGCCAGCAGCGATGTTAATAGCAATCAGCCCCAGCATTTT.

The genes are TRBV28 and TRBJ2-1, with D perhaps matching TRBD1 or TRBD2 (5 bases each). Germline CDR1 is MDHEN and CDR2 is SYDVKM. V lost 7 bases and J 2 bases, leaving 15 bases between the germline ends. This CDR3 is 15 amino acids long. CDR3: CASNPLRGPYNEQFF. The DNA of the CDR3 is TGTGCCAGCAACCCCTTGAGGGGCCCCTACAATGAGCAGTTCTTC.

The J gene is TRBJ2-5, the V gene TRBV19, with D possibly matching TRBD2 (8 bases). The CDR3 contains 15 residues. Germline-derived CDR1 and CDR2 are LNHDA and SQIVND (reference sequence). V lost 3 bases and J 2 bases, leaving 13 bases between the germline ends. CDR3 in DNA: TGTGCCAGTAGTATCGGGGGGGACAGTCAAGAGACCCAGTACTTC. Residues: CASSIGGDSQETQYF.

As DNA, the CDR3 is TGTGCCAGCAGCCTGCTGCGGGAAGGAAATGAGCAGTTCTTC. This encodes CASSLLREGNEQFF. This chain joins TRBV7-2 and TRBJ2-1, with D perhaps TRBD2 (6 bases). Looked up from germline, CDR1 is SGHTA and CDR2 is FQGNSA. Trimming took off 5 bases at V and 7 bases at J, with 15 bases between the two ends. There are 14 residues in the CDR3.

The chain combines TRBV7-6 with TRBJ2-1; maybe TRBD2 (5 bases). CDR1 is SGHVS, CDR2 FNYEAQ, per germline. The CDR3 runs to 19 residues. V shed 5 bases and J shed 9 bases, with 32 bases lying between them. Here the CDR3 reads CASSHHPSFTGRQRVEQFF. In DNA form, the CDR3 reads TGTGCCAGCAGCCACCATCCTAGTTTTACCGGCCGCCAGAGGGTTGAGCAGTTCTTC. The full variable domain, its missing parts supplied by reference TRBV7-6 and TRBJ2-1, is GAGVSQSPRYKVTKRGQDVALRCDPISGHVSLYWYRQALGQGPEFLTYFNYEAQQDKSGLPNDRFSAERPEGSISTLTIQRTEQRDSAMYRCASSHHPSFTGRQRVEQFFGPGTRLTVL.